This is a list of T cell receptor beta chains from one sample in a study of T cell responses to AZD1222 COVID-19 vaccine. The data were produced by immunoSEQ multiplex PCR, yet TCRdb's version contains in-frame clones alone and is incomplete. The data contain 90,000 to 95,000 clones, 86% of them singletons. Material: peripheral blood, obtained on day 0 of AZD1222 vaccination. Receptor source: an adult in good health. Both conserved end residues are part of each CDR3. Fields, in order: clone size, V gene, J gene, D gene, CDR3 DNA, CDR3 protein. The D gene is left open where the match is weak. Size values are once, few and many counts, or a class for expanded clones, and some rows have none.

size: .
V: TRBV10-1
J: TRBJ2-2
D: .
DNA: TGCGCCAGCAGTGGAAACAGCGGGGAGCTGTTTTTT
CDR3: CASSGNSGELFF

size: .
V: TRBV9
J: TRBJ1-1
D: TRBD1
DNA: TGTGCCAGCAGCGCCTCAGGGAGGGGGCTGAACACTGAAGCTTTCTTT
CDR3: CASSASGRGLNTEAFF

size: .
V: TRBV5-1
J: TRBJ2-5
D: TRBD1
DNA: TGCGCCAGCAGCCTCGGACAGGGGAGGCGGACCCAGTACTTC
CDR3: CASSLGQGRRTQYF

size: .
V: TRBV28
J: TRBJ2-6
D: TRBD2
DNA: TGTGCCAGCAGTCCCGGGGGGGCCTCTGGGGCCAACGTCCTGACTTTC
CDR3: CASSPGGASGANVLTF

size: .
V: TRBV5-1
J: TRBJ2-7
D: .
DNA: TGCGCCAGCAGCCCGTCCACTGGCTACGAGCAGTACTTC
CDR3: CASSPSTGYEQYF

size: once
V: TRBV6-5
J: TRBJ1-1
D: .
DNA: TGTGCCAGCAGACTATCGGCCTGGGCTGAAGCTTTCTTT
CDR3: CASRLSAWAEAFF

size: .
V: TRBV7-2
J: TRBJ1-3
D: .
DNA: TGTGCCAGCAGCCCCTTTGGAGGAAGGTCTGGAAACACCATATATTTT
CDR3: CASSPFGGRSGNTIYF

size: .
V: TRBV11-2
J: TRBJ2-3
D: .
DNA: TGTGCCAGCAGCCACGACTGGCAGGGCGGGGGCACAGATACGCAGTATTTT
CDR3: CASSHDWQGGGTDTQYF

size: .
V: TRBV19
J: TRBJ1-2
D: .
DNA: TGTGCCAGTAGCCCCGGTCTGGGTTTCTATGGCTACACCTTC
CDR3: CASSPGLGFYGYTF

size: .
V: TRBV27
J: TRBJ1-2
D: .
DNA: TGTGCCAGCAGTTTATCGGGGGGACTTGGGGGCTACACCTTC
CDR3: CASSLSGGLGGYTF